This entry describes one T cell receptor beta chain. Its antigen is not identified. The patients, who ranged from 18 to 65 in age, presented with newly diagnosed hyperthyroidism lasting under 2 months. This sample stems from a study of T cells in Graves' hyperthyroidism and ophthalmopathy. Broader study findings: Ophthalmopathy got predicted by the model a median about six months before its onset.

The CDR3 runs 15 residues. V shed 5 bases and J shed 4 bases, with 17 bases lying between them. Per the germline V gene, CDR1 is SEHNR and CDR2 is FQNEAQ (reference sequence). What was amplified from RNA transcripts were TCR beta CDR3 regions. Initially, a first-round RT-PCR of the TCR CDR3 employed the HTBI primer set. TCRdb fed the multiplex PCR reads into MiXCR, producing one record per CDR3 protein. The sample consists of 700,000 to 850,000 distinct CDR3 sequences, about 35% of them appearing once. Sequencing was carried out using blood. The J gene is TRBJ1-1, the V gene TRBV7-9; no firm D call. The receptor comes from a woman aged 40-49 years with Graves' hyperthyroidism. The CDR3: CASSPSESGSTEAFF. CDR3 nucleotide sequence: TGTGCCAGCAGCCCATCCGAGTCAGGTTCCACTGAAGCTTTCTTT. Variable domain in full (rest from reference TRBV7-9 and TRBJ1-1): DTGVSQNPRHKITKRGQNVTFRCDPISEHNRLYWYRQTLGQGPEFLTYFQNEAQLEKSRLLSDRFSAERPKGSFSTLEIQRTEQGDSAMYLCASSPSESGSTEAFFGQGTRLTVV.